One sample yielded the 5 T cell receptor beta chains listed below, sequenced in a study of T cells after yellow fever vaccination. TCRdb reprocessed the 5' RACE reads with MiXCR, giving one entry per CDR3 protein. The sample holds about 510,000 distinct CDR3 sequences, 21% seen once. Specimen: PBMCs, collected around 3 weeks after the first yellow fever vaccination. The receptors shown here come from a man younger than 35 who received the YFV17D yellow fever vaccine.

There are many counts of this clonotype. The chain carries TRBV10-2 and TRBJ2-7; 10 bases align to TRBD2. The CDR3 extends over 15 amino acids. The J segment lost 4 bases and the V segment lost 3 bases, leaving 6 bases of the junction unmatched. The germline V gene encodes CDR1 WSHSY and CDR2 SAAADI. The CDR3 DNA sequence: TGCGCCAGCAGTGAAAGAGCGGGGGGGACATACGAGCAGTACTTC. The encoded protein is CASSERAGGTYEQYF.

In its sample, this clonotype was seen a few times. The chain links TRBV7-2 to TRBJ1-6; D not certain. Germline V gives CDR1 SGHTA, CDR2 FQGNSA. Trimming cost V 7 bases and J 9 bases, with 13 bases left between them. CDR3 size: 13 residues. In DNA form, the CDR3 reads TGTGCCAGCATGTCCCAAGGATTTTCACCCCTCCACTTT. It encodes CASMSQGFSPLHF. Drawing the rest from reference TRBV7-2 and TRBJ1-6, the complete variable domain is GAGVSQSPSNKVTEKGKDVELRCDPISGHTALYWYRQSLGQGLEFLIYFQGNSAPDKSGLPSDRFSAERTGGSVSTLTIQRTQQEDSAVYLCASMSQGFSPLHFGNGTRLTVT.

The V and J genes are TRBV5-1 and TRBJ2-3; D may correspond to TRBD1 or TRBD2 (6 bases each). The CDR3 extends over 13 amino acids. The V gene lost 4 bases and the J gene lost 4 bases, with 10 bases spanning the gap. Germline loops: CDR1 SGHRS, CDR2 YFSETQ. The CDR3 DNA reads TGCGCCAGCAGCGGGGGGCGCTCAGATACGCAGTATTTT. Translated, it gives CASSGGRSDTQYF.

The CDR3 spells CASSIGFRDSNQPQHF. CDR3 DNA: TGTGCCAGTAGTATTGGCTTCCGGGACAGCAATCAGCCCCAGCATTTT. This chain uses TRBV19 with TRBJ1-5, with D tentatively TRBD1 (5 bases). The germline gives CDR1 LNHDA, CDR2 SQIVND (reference sequence). There are 16 residues in the CDR3. Trimming took 3 bases from V and 1 from J, leaving 13 bases between them.

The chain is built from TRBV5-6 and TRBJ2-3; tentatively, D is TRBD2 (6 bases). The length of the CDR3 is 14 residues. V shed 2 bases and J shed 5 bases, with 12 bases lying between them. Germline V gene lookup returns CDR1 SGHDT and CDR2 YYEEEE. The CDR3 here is CASSFRGSKDTQYF. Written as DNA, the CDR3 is TGTGCCAGCAGCTTCCGGGGGTCTAAAGATACGCAGTATTTT. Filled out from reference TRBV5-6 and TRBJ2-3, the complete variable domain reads DAGVTQSPTHLIKTRGQQVTLRCSPKSGHDTVSWYQQALGQGPQFIFQYYEEEERQRGNFPDRFSGHQFPNYSSELNVNALLLGDSALYLCASSFRGSKDTQYFGPGTRLTVL.